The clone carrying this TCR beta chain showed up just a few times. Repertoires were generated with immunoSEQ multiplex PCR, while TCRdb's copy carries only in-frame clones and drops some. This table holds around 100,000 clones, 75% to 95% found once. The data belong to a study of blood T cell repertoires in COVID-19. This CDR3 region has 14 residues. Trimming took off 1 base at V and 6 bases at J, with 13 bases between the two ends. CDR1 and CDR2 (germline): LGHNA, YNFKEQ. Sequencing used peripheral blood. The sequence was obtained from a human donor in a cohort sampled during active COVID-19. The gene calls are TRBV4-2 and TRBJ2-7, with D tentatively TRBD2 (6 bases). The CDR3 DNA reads TGTGCCAGCAGCCAAGCGGGAGAGGTGCTCGAGCAGTACTTC. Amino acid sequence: CASSQAGEVLEQYF.